The 28 T cell receptor beta chains presented below share a single source sample, sequenced in a study of cytomegalovirus exposure and HLA in healthy donors. TCRdb keeps only in-frame clones here, not all; method: immunoSEQ multiplex PCR. The sample yields some 250,000 clones, roughly 90% seen once. The sample taken for sequencing was PBMCs. These receptors came from a woman aged 18-35 years in good health and CMV-seronegative.

V and J are TRBV27 and TRBJ1-5, with TRBD1 matching over 7 bases. Germline trimming cut 2 bases from V and 4 bases from J; bases unmatched to any gene: 5. Germline V CDR1 and CDR2: MNHEY, SMNVEV (reference sequence). CDR3 length: 15 amino acids. The CDR3 DNA sequence: TGTGCCAGCAGTTTACAGGGGGTTAAGAATCAGCCCCAGCATTTT. Encoded protein: CASSLQGVKNQPQHF.

This clone was recorded once. The chain employs TRBV9 and TRBJ2-5; TRBD1 matches 9 bases. The V and J ends lost 3 bases and 5 bases, in that order; junction bases with no gene match: 2. The CDR3 loop spans 13 amino acids. Germline loops: CDR1 SGDLS, CDR2 YYNGEE. This chain's CDR3 is CASSATGGETQYF. DNA for the CDR3: TGTGCCAGCAGCGCGACAGGGGGGGAGACCCAGTACTTC.

This sequence joins TRBV28 and TRBJ1-2; 9 bases map to TRBD1. Germline CDR1 and CDR2: MDHEN and SYDVKM. This CDR3 has 15 residues. V shed 4 bases and J 5 bases; nucleotides not matched to a gene: 8. CDR3 sequence reads: CASSSPGTGWYGYTF. CDR3 coding DNA: TGTGCCAGCAGTTCCCCCGGGACAGGGTGGTATGGCTACACCTTC.

The chain employs TRBV5-5 and TRBJ1-5; D unclear. In germline, CDR1 is SGHKS, CDR2 YYEKEE (reference sequence). With 0 bases removed from V and 8 bases from J, the gap between germline ends came to 9 bases. The CDR3 is 13 amino acids. The CDR3 bases are TGTGCCAGCAGCTTGGAAGGAGCCAAGCCCCAGCATTTT. Protein sequence: CASSLEGAKPQHF.

This chain connects TRBV4-1 to TRBJ2-1; the match to TRBD1 covers 8 bases. J was trimmed by 9 bases and V by 2 bases; bases with no gene match: 15. This CDR3 contains 17 residues. Germline values: CDR1 MGHRA, CDR2 YSYEKL. The CDR3 nucleotides read TGCGCCAGCAGCCAAACTCGCCGGGGACAGGCGGATGTTGAGCAGTTCTTC. This translates into CASSQTRRGQADVEQFF.

V and J are TRBV23-1 and TRBJ2-1, with 8 bases lining up with TRBD2. TRBV23-1 is given ORF status, its function remaining uncertain. V lost 11 bases to trimming and J lost 7 bases; unmatched junction nucleotides: 4. The CDR3 has 11 residues. CDR3 sequence: CAGGGGNEQFF. The CDR3 DNA sequence: TGCGCCGGGGGCGGGGGGAATGAGCAGTTCTTC.

A single count supports this clone. V usage is TRBV28 and J usage is TRBJ2-3; 8 bases line up with TRBD1. The CDR3 has 15 residues. CDR1 MDHEN and CDR2 SYDVKM come from the germline V gene. The V gene end was trimmed by 8 bases and the J gene end by 4 bases; junction bases not matched to a gene: 11. This CDR3 reads CASFLGQGAADTQYF. Written as DNA, the CDR3 is TGTGCCAGCTTTCTTGGGCAGGGGGCCGCAGATACGCAGTATTTT.

This clone was detected a few times. The gene calls are TRBV28 and TRBJ1-6; 8 positions match TRBD1. The CDR3 sequence is 13 residues long. Unmatched junction bases numbered 5, after V lost 7 bases and J lost 9 bases. Germline V gene data show CDR1 as MDHEN and CDR2 as SYDVKM. The CDR3 here is CASKGTGASPLHF. The CDR3 coding sequence is TGTGCCAGCAAGGGGACAGGTGCTTCACCCCTCCACTTT. The variable domain in full, completed from reference TRBV28 and TRBJ1-6, reads DVKVTQSSRYLVKRTGEKVFLECVQDMDHENMFWYRQDPGLGLRLIYFSYDVKMKEKGDIPEGYSVSREKKERFSLILESASTNQTSMYLCASKGTGASPLHFGNGTRLTVT.

The V gene is TRBV28, the J gene TRBJ1-5; D is perhaps TRBD1 (6 bases). V gave up 3 bases and J gave up 10 bases, with 22 bases separating them. The length of the CDR3 is 16 residues. From germline, CDR1 is MDHEN and CDR2 SYDVKM. The CDR3 reads CASSLEGGQGIIPQHF. In nucleotides, the CDR3 is TGTGCCAGCAGTTTGGAAGGTGGGCAGGGGATAATCCCCCAGCATTTT. The whole variable domain, remainder taken from reference TRBV28 and TRBJ1-5, is DVKVTQSSRYLVKRTGEKVFLECVQDMDHENMFWYRQDPGLGLRLIYFSYDVKMKEKGDIPEGYSVSREKKERFSLILESASTNQTSMYLCASSLEGGQGIIPQHFGDGTRLSIL.

The rearrangement links TRBV10-3 to TRBJ2-7; 9 bases fit TRBD1. With V trimmed by 0 bases and J by 0 bases, 9 bases remained unmatched. CDR1 and CDR2 from the germline V gene are ENHRY and SYGVKD. The CDR3 has 18 residues. CDR3 DNA: TGTGCCATCAGTGAGTCCGCACGGGGACAGGGTAGCTCCTACGAGCAGTACGTC. Residues: CAISESARGQGSSYEQYV.

J is TRBJ2-7 and V is TRBV5-8; D is uncertain. V was shortened by 2 bases and J by 7 bases, with 10 bases between the two germline ends. CDR3 length equals 12 residues. From germline, CDR1 is SGHTS and CDR2 YDEGEE. CDR3 residues: CASSFPLWEQYV. The CDR3 bases are TGTGCCAGCAGCTTTCCCCTATGGGAGCAGTACGTC.

The rearrangement links TRBV18 to TRBJ1-2, with 9 bases lining up with TRBD1. Losses at the gene ends were 3 bases for V and 1 base for J; bases not matched to a gene: 9. CDR1 is KGHSH, CDR2 LQKENI, per germline. CDR3 size: 17 residues. As DNA, the CDR3 is TGTGCCAGCTCACCCCTAGGGGACAGGGAGGATAACTATGGCTACACCTTC. Residues: CASSPLGDREDNYGYTF.

The CDR3 DNA is TGTGCCAGCATGGCTAGCGACACAGATACGCAGTATTTT. Its protein is CASMASDTDTQYF. The J gene is TRBJ2-3, the V gene TRBV6-6; D may be TRBD2 (6 bases). CDR1 and CDR2 (germline): MNHNY, SVGAGI (reference sequence). The CDR3 runs to 13 residues. V was pared by 7 bases and J by 2 bases, with 10 bases between.

The chain uses TRBV27 and TRBJ2-1, with 8 bases aligning to TRBD2. The CDR3 length is 16 residues. The V and J ends lost 9 bases and 3 bases, in that order; junction bases with no gene match: 13. Germline V CDR1 and CDR2: MNHEY, SMNVEV (reference sequence). This chain's CDR3 is CASLINGGGGYNEQFF. CDR3 DNA sequence: TGTGCCAGTCTCATAAACGGGGGGGGCGGCTACAATGAGCAGTTCTTC.

This clone was detected only a few times. This chain links TRBV9 with TRBJ1-2; D possibly corresponds to TRBD1 (5 bases). The CDR3 length is 14 residues. Per germline, CDR1 SGDLS and CDR2 YYNGEE. Trimming removed 3 bases at V and 2 bases at J, with 11 bases between. The chain's CDR3 is CASSGGPLNYGYTF. The CDR3 DNA follows: TGTGCCAGCAGCGGGGGCCCTCTCAACTATGGCTACACCTTC.

The chain links TRBV2 to TRBJ2-5; TRBD2 matches at 12 bases. Germline trimming cut 6 bases from V and 2 bases from J; bases unmatched to any gene: 1. Germline-derived CDR1 and CDR2 are SNHLY and FYNNEI. The CDR3 totals 14 residues. This chain's CDR3 is CASSGTSGQETQYF. Written as DNA, the CDR3 is TGTGCCAGCAGCGGGACTAGCGGGCAAGAGACCCAGTACTTC.

The chain carries TRBV6-1 and TRBJ2-7; 8 nucleotides match TRBD1. This CDR3 is 15 amino acids long. Germline CDR1 and CDR2: MNHNS and SASEGT. V shed 5 bases and J 4 bases; nucleotides not matched to a gene: 10. CDR3 nucleotides: TGTGCCAGCAGTAGGCCGGGACAGGAGCGTTACGAGCAGTACTTC. Its protein is CASSRPGQERYEQYF.

The chain carries TRBV4-1 and TRBJ2-5, with TRBD2 matching 11 bases. The ends lost 1 base at V and 5 bases at J; junction bases unmatched: 3. Germline CDR1 MGHRA, CDR2 YSYEKL. The CDR3 length is 15 residues. CDR3 protein: CASSQVTSGVETQYF. CDR3 sequence (DNA): TGCGCCAGCAGCCAAGTGACTAGCGGGGTGGAGACCCAGTACTTC.

The genes are TRBV27 and TRBJ1-1; the D is unclear. The V gene's germline CDR1 is MNHEY and CDR2 SMNVEV (reference sequence). The V end lost 9 bases, the J end lost 3 bases, and 17 bases lay between the germline ends. This CDR3 comprises 14 residues. This CDR3 reads CASFTSFGDTEAFF. CDR3 sequence (DNA): TGTGCCAGTTTTACCTCATTCGGGGACACTGAAGCTTTCTTT.

The genes are TRBV7-9 and TRBJ1-5; TRBD1 is a possible D gene (5 bases). This CDR3 spans 17 amino acids. Germline lookup yields CDR1 SEHNR and CDR2 FQNEAQ (reference sequence). V gave up 5 bases and J gave up 1 base, with 18 bases separating them. The CDR3 DNA follows: TGTGCCAGCAGCCAGTTTTTGGGGGAGGGGAGCAATCAGCCCCAGCATTTT. It translates to CASSQFLGEGSNQPQHF.

The rearrangement uses TRBV5-4 and TRBJ2-3; no firm D call. V lost 0 bases and J lost 4, with 12 bases in between. There are 15 residues in the CDR3. Germline assignment: CDR1 SGHNT and CDR2 YYREEE (reference sequence). The CDR3 DNA reads as TGTGCCAGCAGCTTGGCCTCTCGAGCCGCAGATACGCAGTATTTT. Amino acids: CASSLASRAADTQYF.

The V call is TRBV27, the J call TRBJ1-5; the match to TRBD1 covers 11 bases. This CDR3 has 16 amino acids. Germline assignment: CDR1 MNHEY and CDR2 SMNVEV (reference sequence). Germline trimming cut 5 bases from V and 7 bases from J; bases unmatched to any gene: 10. The CDR3 region is CASSMRTGQGGQPQHF. The CDR3 bases are TGTGCCAGCAGTATGCGAACGGGACAGGGGGGGCAGCCCCAGCATTTT.

The J gene is TRBJ1-1, the V gene TRBV7-3; D is possibly TRBD1 (5 bases). Trimming removed 2 bases at V and 5 bases at J, with 9 bases between. This CDR3 is built from 13 residues. CDR1 is SGHTA, CDR2 FQGTGA, per germline. The CDR3 sequence: CASSLGRQTEAFF. The CDR3 DNA reads TGTGCCAGCAGCTTAGGTAGACAGACTGAAGCTTTCTTT.

The chain has TRBV19 and TRBJ2-1, with TRBD2 matching 9 bases. The CDR3 contains 15 residues. The J segment lost 8 bases and the V segment lost 1 base, leaving 6 bases of the junction unmatched. Germline loops: CDR1 LNHDA, CDR2 SQIVND (reference sequence). The CDR3 nucleotides are TGTGCCAGTAGTATAGGACTAGCGGTCCTGGATGAGCAGTTCTTC. Protein sequence: CASSIGLAVLDEQFF. Based on the CDR3 plus reference TRBV19 and TRBJ2-1, the full variable domain is DGGITQSPKYLFRKEGQNVTLSCEQNLNHDAMYWYRQDPGQGLRLIYYSQIVNDFQKGDIAEGYSVSREKKESFPLTVTSAQKNPTAFYLCASSIGLAVLDEQFFGPGTRLTVL.

This clone was detected only a few times. V is TRBV29-1 and J is TRBJ1-2, with D perhaps matching TRBD1 (5 bases). The length of the CDR3 is 13 residues. Trimming took 8 bases from V and 2 from J, leaving 15 bases between them. CDR1 is SQVTM, CDR2 ANQGSEA, per germline. CDR3 in amino acids: CSTQDTENYGYTF. The CDR3 DNA sequence: TGCAGCACTCAGGACACCGAGAACTATGGCTACACCTTC.

This clone has more than one count but fewer than ten. The chain recombines TRBV27 with TRBJ2-7; 7 positions agree with TRBD1. The CDR3 is 13 residues long. V gave up 4 bases and J gave up 6 bases; unmatched junction bases: 6. Germline V gives CDR1 MNHEY, CDR2 SMNVEV (reference sequence). CDR3 nucleotide sequence: TGTGCCAGCAGTTCGTACAGGGGTGGCGAGCAGTACGTC. It is translated as CASSSYRGGEQYV.

The chain combines TRBV19 with TRBJ2-6; 11 bases are shared with TRBD2. Trimming cost V 8 bases and J 4 bases; bases outside gene matches: 10. Per germline, CDR1 LNHDA and CDR2 SQIVND (reference sequence). The CDR3 runs 17 residues. The CDR3 loop is CASGYSGGASGANVLTF. The DNA of the CDR3 is TGTGCCAGTGGATATAGCGGGGGGGCATCCGGGGCCAACGTCCTGACTTTC.

The J gene is TRBJ2-3, the V gene TRBV28; 9 bases agree with TRBD2. CDR3 size: 17 residues. CDR1 is MDHEN, CDR2 SYDVKM, per germline. Unmatched junction bases numbered 13, after V lost 5 bases and J lost 4 bases. The CDR3 DNA sequence: TGTGCCAGCAGTGTGTCTCCGGGACTAGCAGGCGCAGATACGCAGTATTTT. Protein sequence: CASSVSPGLAGADTQYF.